This T cell receptor beta chain came from a study of OX40 agonist ivuxolimab in advanced cancers. Turning to the study itself: At 75% to 90% male, the cohort had a mean age of about 60 years, ranging from roughly 20 to 90.

Clones were sequenced by immunoSEQ multiplex PCR, and TCRdb holds only the in-frame ones, with some missing. The table shows about 26,000 clones, with more than 75% occurring only once. Germline CDR1 reads SEHNR; CDR2 reads FQNEAQ (reference sequence). The CDR3 length is 15 residues. Germline trimming cut 4 bases from V and 2 bases from J; bases unmatched to any gene: 7. The J gene is TRBJ2-5, the V gene TRBV7-9; 7 bases fit TRBD1. The sequence derives from an adult with an advanced solid tumor such as melanoma, head and neck, liver or kidney cancer. Sequencing was performed on CD4+ or CD8+ T cells sorted from blood, taken in a trial of the OX40 agonist ivuxolimab. The CDR3 protein is CASSSFRDSQETQYF. CDR3 sequence (DNA): TGTGCCAGCAGCTCATTTCGGGACAGTCAAGAGACCCAGTACTTC.